These 30 T cell receptor beta chains originate from one sample sequenced in a study of CD8+ T cells in alopecia areata. Specified treatment: oral pan-JAK inhibitor, 5-10 mg twice daily. TCR sequencing used cDNA made by reverse transcription of extracted RNA. Measured with immunoSEQ multiplex PCR; TCRdb has only the in-frame clones, and not every one. The sample contains 110,000 or so clones, around three fifths of which appear only once. Sample: CD4+ T cells sorted from blood, taken at week 24, from a patient treated with tofacitinib. All receptors come from a human donor with alopecia areata.

This chain uses TRBV2 with TRBJ2-5; TRBD2 aligns across 7 bases. V shed 6 bases, J shed 3 bases, and the junction held 10 bases outside the gene matches. There are 15 residues in the CDR3. Per germline, CDR1 SNHLY and CDR2 FYNNEI. CDR3 DNA sequence: TGTGCCAGCAGCACAGGACTAGTCGGGGAAGAGACCCAGTACTTC. It specifies CASSTGLVGEETQYF.

This chain links TRBV7-9 with TRBJ1-1, with D unresolved. Trimming removed 4 bases at V and 4 bases at J, with 10 bases between. Germline V gives CDR1 SEHNR, CDR2 FQNEAQ (reference sequence). The CDR3 contains 13 residues. The CDR3 bases are TGTGCCAGCAGCTCGGGTGGTGGCACTGAAGCTTTCTTT. Translated: CASSSGGGTEAFF.

This chain links TRBV2 with TRBJ2-3; D is undetermined. Germline V gene data show CDR1 as SNHLY and CDR2 as FYNNEI. With 8 bases removed from V and 4 bases from J, the gap between germline ends came to 13 bases. The CDR3 totals 13 residues. The CDR3 coding sequence is TGTGCCAGCGGTGGGGTCGGCGCAGATACGCAGTATTTT. Translated: CASGGVGADTQYF.

This clone came up a few times. The J gene is TRBJ1-1, the V gene TRBV7-2, with a tentative D call TRBD1 (6 bases). There are 14 residues in the CDR3. Germline CDR1 and CDR2: SGHTA and FQGNSA. V lost 5 bases to trimming and J lost 3 bases, with 13 bases between them. CDR3: CASSEQGGDTEAFF. DNA for the CDR3: TGTGCCAGCAGCGAACAGGGAGGGGACACTGAAGCTTTCTTT. The whole variable domain, remainder taken from reference TRBV7-2 and TRBJ1-1, is GAGVSQSPSNKVTEKGKDVELRCDPISGHTALYWYRQSLGQGLEFLIYFQGNSAPDKSGLPSDRFSAERTGGSVSTLTIQRTQQEDSAVYLCASSEQGGDTEAFFGQGTRLTVV.

The chain recombines TRBV11-2 with TRBJ2-5, with D perhaps TRBD1 (5 bases). The CDR3 length is 13 residues. Trimming removed 2 bases from V and 2 bases from J, with 6 bases in between. The germline V gene has CDR1 SGHAT and CDR2 FQNNGV. The CDR3 is CASSLRGQETQYF. The DNA of the CDR3 is TGTGCCAGCAGCTTAAGGGGTCAAGAGACCCAGTACTTC.

The table lists this clone with a few counts. V gene TRBV25-1 combines with J gene TRBJ2-7; no definite D call. CDR1 MGHDK and CDR2 SYGVNS come from the germline V gene. V lost 4 bases to trimming and J lost 5 bases, with 12 bases between them. The CDR3 extends over 13 amino acids. CDR3 coding DNA: TGTGCCAGCAGTGTAGACGCGGTGCACGAGCAGTACTTC. As protein: CASSVDAVHEQYF.

This clone has a handful of counts. The rearrangement links TRBV25-1 to TRBJ1-2; D not certain. CDR3 size: 13 residues. V gave up 1 base and J gave up 4 bases, with 7 bases separating them. The germline gives CDR1 MGHDK, CDR2 SYGVNS. The CDR3 protein is CASSESRLYGYTF. The CDR3 region has the DNA TGTGCCAGCAGTGAATCTCGCCTCTATGGCTACACCTTC.

The sample holds a few counts of this clone. This chain joins TRBV2 and TRBJ1-6, with D maybe TRBD1 (6 bases). The CDR3 runs to 17 residues. Germline loops: CDR1 SNHLY, CDR2 FYNNEI. Trimming removed 6 bases from V and 4 bases from J, with 19 bases in between. The CDR3 bases are TGTGCCAGCAGAGGACCGGGTGTGGGGGCATATAATTCACCCCTCCACTTT. Its translation is CASRGPGVGAYNSPLHF.

This clone was found a few times. This rearrangement joins TRBV5-6 to TRBJ1-1, with D possibly matching TRBD1 (6 bases). Trimming stripped 4 bases from V and 11 bases from J, with 21 bases between. From germline, CDR1 is SGHDT and CDR2 YYEEEE. The CDR3 has 14 amino acids. CDR3 coding DNA: TGTGCCAGCAGCCTGGGACGTCAAGGGGGATCGGCTTTCTTT. Encoded protein: CASSLGRQGGSAFF.

This chain links TRBV5-1 with TRBJ1-1; the D is unclear. This CDR3 is 13 amino acids long. V lost 0 bases and J 2 bases, leaving 5 bases between the germline ends. Germline V CDR1 and CDR2: SGHRS, YFSETQ. The CDR3, as DNA: TGCGCCAGCAGCTTGGCGGTTAACACTGAAGCTTTCTTT. As protein: CASSLAVNTEAFF.

The genes are TRBV2 and TRBJ1-2, with 7 positions matching TRBD1. Germline CDR1 reads SNHLY; CDR2 reads FYNNEI. The CDR3 sequence is 14 residues long. Trimming removed 5 bases from V and 12 bases from J; junction bases left unmatched: 15. The CDR3 DNA sequence: TGTGCCAGCAGTCCAAATAACCGGGACAGAAGGAACACCTTC. It yields the protein CASSPNNRDRRNTF.

This clone was seen a few times. The CDR3 reads CASSLGQGRNEQFF. CDR3 in DNA: TGTGCCAGCAGCTTAGGGCAGGGGAGGAATGAGCAGTTCTTC. The J gene is TRBJ2-1, the V gene TRBV7-2; the D call may be TRBD1 or TRBD2 (6 bases each). The CDR3 runs to 14 residues. Germline CDR1 SGHTA, CDR2 FQGNSA. V was shortened by 1 base and J by 7 bases, with 11 bases between the two germline ends.

J is TRBJ2-7 and V is TRBV6-5; D is perhaps TRBD1 or TRBD2 (5 bases each). Germline loops: CDR1 MNHEY, CDR2 SVGAGI. V was clipped by 5 bases and J by 2 bases, with 16 bases between them. The length of the CDR3 is 15 residues. CDR3 nucleotides: TGTGCCAGCAGTACTCCCCGTGGGGGAACCTACGAGCAGTACTTC. Its protein product is CASSTPRGGTYEQYF.

This clone was picked up a small number of times. The chain combines TRBV5-4 with TRBJ2-3; tentatively, D is TRBD2 (6 bases). With 1 base removed from V and 6 bases from J, the gap between germline ends came to 15 bases. The CDR3 consists of 15 residues. Germline V lookup: CDR1 SGHNT, CDR2 YYREEE (reference sequence). In DNA form, the CDR3 reads TGTGCCAGCAGCTTGTTCGCGGGGTCGGGTGATACGCAGTATTTT. Protein sequence: CASSLFAGSGDTQYF.

The V and J genes are TRBV4-1 and TRBJ1-5; 9 bases map to TRBD1. CDR3 length: 16 residues. After removal of 3 bases from V and 3 bases from J, the junction contained 6 bases not matched to a gene. Germline V gene lookup returns CDR1 MGHRA and CDR2 YSYEKL. The CDR3 is CASSHSGTGSNQPQHF. The DNA of the CDR3 is TGCGCCAGCAGCCATTCCGGGACAGGGTCCAATCAGCCCCAGCATTTT.

J is TRBJ2-1 and V is TRBV10-3, with 10 bases identical to TRBD1. Germline assignment: CDR1 ENHRY and CDR2 SYGVKD. J was trimmed by 0 bases and V by 4 bases; bases with no gene match: 3. The CDR3 contains 16 residues. CDR3 bases: TGTGCCATCAGTGGGACAGGGGGGATCTCCTACAATGAGCAGTTCTTC. This sequence encodes CAISGTGGISYNEQFF.

The chain is built from TRBV27 and TRBJ1-2, with a possible D match to TRBD1 (6 bases). The CDR3 is made up of 11 amino acids. V gave up 6 bases and J gave up 6 bases, with 8 bases separating them. The germline V gene has CDR1 MNHEY and CDR2 SMNVEV (reference sequence). The CDR3, as DNA: TGTGCCAGCAGGGACAGAAATGGCTACACCTTC. Protein sequence: CASRDRNGYTF.

This clone turned up a few times. The gene calls are TRBV29-1 and TRBJ2-4; D may correspond to TRBD1 or TRBD2 (5 bases each). V was clipped by 7 bases and J by 0 bases, with 7 bases between them. The CDR3 has 12 amino acids. Per germline, CDR1 SQVTM and CDR2 ANQGSEA. CDR3 amino acids: CSAGPAKNIQYF. Here the CDR3 DNA reads TGCAGCGCGGGGCCAGCCAAAAACATTCAGTACTTC. The complete variable domain, with remaining parts taken from reference TRBV29-1 and TRBJ2-4, reads SAVISQKPSRDICQRGTSLTIQCQVDSQVTMMFWYRQQPGQSLTLIATANQGSEATYESGFVIDKFPISRPNLTFSTLTVSNMSPEDSSIYLCSAGPAKNIQYFGAGTRLSVL.

The chain recombines TRBV4-2 with TRBJ2-3; 8 bases align to TRBD2. The V gene end was trimmed by 1 base and the J gene end by 4 bases; junction bases not matched to a gene: 7. This CDR3 has 16 amino acids. The germline V gene has CDR1 LGHNA and CDR2 YNFKEQ. DNA of the CDR3: TGTGCCAGCAGCCAAGTAACGAGCGGGGGTTCAGATACGCAGTATTTT. Translation: CASSQVTSGGSDTQYF.

The CDR3 sequence: CASSESLSYNSPLHF. DNA of the CDR3: TGTGCCAGCAGTGAATCCCTCTCCTATAATTCACCCCTCCACTTT. V gene TRBV25-1 combines with J gene TRBJ1-6; D is ambiguous. Trimming stripped 1 base from V and 0 bases from J, with 4 bases between. Germline V gene sequence: CDR1 MGHDK, CDR2 SYGVNS. The CDR3 loop spans 15 amino acids.

The chain combines TRBV18 with TRBJ1-2, with D maybe TRBD1 (5 bases). V was cut by 2 bases and J by 6 bases, with 10 bases left in between. In germline, CDR1 is KGHSH, CDR2 LQKENI. CDR3 length: 13 residues. CDR3 sequence reads: CASSPRAGDGYTF. The CDR3 coding sequence is TGTGCCAGCTCACCAAGGGCGGGGGATGGCTACACCTTC. Using reference TRBV18 and TRBJ1-2 for the parts outside the CDR3, the full variable domain is NAGVMQNPRHLVRRRGQEARLRCSPMKGHSHVYWYRQLPEEGLKFMVYLQKENIIDESGMPKERFSAEFPKEGPSILRIQQVVRGDSAAYFCASSPRAGDGYTFGSGTRLTVV.

The gene calls are TRBV7-9 and TRBJ1-2; 11 nucleotides agree with TRBD1. Looked up from germline, CDR1 is SEHNR and CDR2 is FQNEAQ (reference sequence). This CDR3 is 17 amino acids long. V trimming: 5 bases; J trimming: 7 bases; junction bases outside the gene matches: 15. The CDR3 nucleotides read TGTGCCAGCAGCCGCTCGGGACAGGGGGTGTCATCGGGTGGCTACACCTTC. It translates to CASSRSGQGVSSGGYTF.

The rearrangement joins TRBV25-1 to TRBJ2-5; D ambiguous. The V end lost 3 bases, the J end lost 3 bases, and 11 bases lay between the germline ends. The CDR3 totals 14 residues. Per the germline V gene, CDR1 is MGHDK and CDR2 is SYGVNS. The CDR3 is CASSEDTTKETQYF. The DNA for the CDR3 is TGTGCCAGCAGTGAGGATACTACGAAAGAGACCCAGTACTTC.

The genes are TRBV27 and TRBJ2-5; perhaps TRBD1 as D (6 bases). From germline, CDR1 is MNHEY and CDR2 SMNVEV (reference sequence). Trimming removed 5 bases from V and 5 bases from J, with 15 bases in between. The CDR3 contains 14 residues. The CDR3 nucleotides read TGTGCCAGCAGTCGCTCAGGGGAGAGGGAGACCCAGTACTTC. As protein: CASSRSGERETQYF.

V is TRBV29-1 and J is TRBJ1-2; the match to TRBD1 covers 7 bases. CDR1 SQVTM and CDR2 ANQGSEA come from the germline V gene. The ends lost 2 bases at V and 5 bases at J; junction bases unmatched: 14. The CDR3 is 16 residues long. DNA for the CDR3: TGCAGCGTTGAATACAGGGGTAGAGGGAATTCTTATGGCTACACCTTC. This codes for CSVEYRGRGNSYGYTF.

This clone came up a few times. The chain joins TRBV29-1 to TRBJ1-1, with D perhaps matching TRBD1 (5 bases). This CDR3 has 12 residues. The V end lost 7 bases, the J end lost 2 bases, and 11 bases lay between the germline ends. Germline V CDR1 and CDR2: SQVTM, ANQGSEA. Written as DNA, the CDR3 is TGCAGCGCCCGCAGGGCCAACACTGAAGCTTTCTTT. Translated: CSARRANTEAFF. The full variable domain, its missing parts supplied by reference TRBV29-1 and TRBJ1-1, is SAVISQKPSRDICQRGTSLTIQCQVDSQVTMMFWYRQQPGQSLTLIATANQGSEATYESGFVIDKFPISRPNLTFSTLTVSNMSPEDSSIYLCSARRANTEAFFGQGTRLTVV.

This chain joins TRBV6-1 and TRBJ1-2, with D uncertain. This CDR3 contains 15 residues. From germline, CDR1 is MNHNS and CDR2 SASEGT. V lost 1 base, J lost 2 bases, and 11 bases lay in between. The CDR3 bases are TGTGCCAGCAGTGAAGACGGCAGGCGAAACTATGGCTACACCTTC. The encoded protein is CASSEDGRRNYGYTF.

This clone appeared a few times. The chain is built from TRBV6-5 and TRBJ1-1, with D perhaps matching TRBD1 (6 bases). CDR3 length: 14 residues. Germline CDR1 reads MNHEY; CDR2 reads SVGAGI. Trimming removed 5 bases from V and 0 bases from J, with 10 bases in between. DNA of the CDR3: TGTGCCAGCAGTACAGGGAAACTGAACACTGAAGCTTTCTTT. The encoded protein is CASSTGKLNTEAFF.

This clone was counted a few times. The chain recombines TRBV15 with TRBJ2-7, with 7 positions matching TRBD2. The CDR3 consists of 17 residues. Germline CDR1 is LNHNV and CDR2 is YYDKDF (reference sequence). Trimming cost V 5 bases and J 4 bases; bases outside gene matches: 17. The CDR3 is CATSARSTSAGSYEQYF. The CDR3 bases are TGTGCCACCAGCGCGAGGAGCACTAGCGCGGGATCGTACGAGCAGTACTTC.

The chain is built from TRBV6-5 and TRBJ1-6; 7 nucleotides agree with TRBD1. CDR1 and CDR2 (germline): MNHEY, SVGAGI. There are 15 residues in the CDR3. Trimming at V came to 5 bases and at J to 3 bases, leaving 4 bases not matched to a gene. The DNA for the CDR3 is TGTGCCAGCAGTCCGGGGACAGTCTATAATTCACCCCTCCACTTT. This translates into CASSPGTVYNSPLHF.